Listed below are T cell receptor beta chains from one sample, sequenced in a study of T cells in Graves' hyperthyroidism and ophthalmopathy. TCRdb used MiXCR to reprocess the multiplex PCR reads, holding one entry per CDR3 protein. Of 600,000 to 850,000 distinct CDR3 sequences listed, under 20% were seen once; the top ten hold 16%. The sequencing sample was made of blood. The receptors here all came from a woman aged 45-65 years with Graves' hyperthyroidism that later progressed to Graves' ophthalmopathy. CDR3s include the opening cysteine and the closing phenylalanine or tryptophan. Each record gives: clone size, V gene, D gene, J gene, CDR3 protein, CDR3 DNA. A D gene is named only where the DNA matches it firmly. Expanded clones are given a class, and other clones once, few, many or no size at all.

size: NA
V: TRBV6-1
D: NA
J: TRBJ2-2
CDR3: CASSEGAAQAGELFF
DNA: TGTGCCAGCAGTGAAGGGGCAGCCCAGGCCGGGGAGCTGTTTTTT

size: NA
V: TRBV9
D: NA
J: TRBJ1-3
CDR3: CASSVEGYSGNTIYF
DNA: TGTGCCAGCAGCGTAGAAGGGTACTCTGGAAACACCATATATTTT

size: many
V: TRBV18
D: NA
J: TRBJ1-5
CDR3: CASSPTDGTNQPQHF
DNA: TGTGCCAGCTCACCCACGGACGGGACTAATCAGCCCCAGCATTTT

size: many
V: TRBV2
D: NA
J: TRBJ2-5
CDR3: CASMSGSQETQYF
DNA: TGTGCCAGCATGTCGGGGTCCCAAGAGACCCAGTACTTC

size: NA
V: TRBV2
D: NA
J: TRBJ1-4
CDR3: CASVNTGPATNEKLFF
DNA: TGTGCCAGCGTAAACACCGGACCCGCAACTAATGAAAAACTGTTTTTT

size: once
V: TRBV6-8
D: TRBD2
J: TRBJ2-3
CDR3: CASNPRGTSGGALDTQYF
DNA: TGTGCCAGCAACCCCCGTGGGACTAGCGGGGGGGCTTTGGATACGCAGTATTTT

size: many
V: TRBV3-1
D: NA
J: TRBJ2-5
CDR3: CASSQTNQYF
DNA: TGTGCCAGCAGCCAAACGAACCAGTACTTC

size: many
V: TRBV10-3
D: NA
J: TRBJ2-5
CDR3: CAISSGETQYF
DNA: TGTGCCATCAGTTCGGGAGAGACCCAGTACTTC

size: NA
V: TRBV5-8
D: NA
J: TRBJ2-5
CDR3: CASSLALSRYLVTQYF
DNA: TGTGCCAGCAGCTTGGCCCTAAGCAGGTACCTCGTGACCCAGTACTTC

size: few
V: TRBV7-9
D: NA
J: TRBJ2-7
CDR3: CASSLGVPVSYEQYF
DNA: TGTGCCAGCAGCTTAGGCGTTCCTGTATCCTACGAGCAGTACTTC

size: many
V: TRBV15
D: NA
J: TRBJ1-2
CDR3: CATSSYINYGYTF
DNA: TGTGCCACCAGCAGTTACATAAACTATGGCTACACCTTC

size: few
V: TRBV3-1
D: TRBD2
J: TRBJ2-1
CDR3: CASSQARGDSNEQFF
DNA: TGTGCCAGCAGCCAAGCGCGGGGGGACTCCAATGAGCAGTTCTTC

size: few
V: TRBV7-2
D: TRBD2
J: TRBJ2-3
CDR3: CASSLATGLADTQYF
DNA: TGTGCCAGCAGCTTAGCTACCGGACTAGCAGATACGCAGTATTTT

size: many
V: TRBV20-1
D: NA
J: TRBJ1-1
CDR3: CSARSEGGLNTEAFF
DNA: TGCAGTGCTAGATCAGAGGGGGGGCTGAACACTGAAGCTTTCTTT

size: NA
V: TRBV12-3/TRBV12-4
D: TRBD1
J: TRBJ2-5
CDR3: CASSSGQYQETQYF
DNA: TGTGCCAGCAGTTCGGGACAGTATCAAGAGACCCAGTACTTC

size: many
V: TRBV3-1
D: TRBD2
J: TRBJ2-3
CDR3: CASSQAVAGGSDTQYF
DNA: TGTGCCAGCAGCCAAGCTGTAGCGGGGGGGTCAGATACGCAGTATTTT

size: many
V: TRBV7-8
D: NA
J: TRBJ1-1
CDR3: CASSLEGGQFAAFF
DNA: TGTGCCAGCAGCTTAGAGGGGGGGCAATTCGCGGCTTTCTTT

size: few
V: TRBV27
D: TRBD1
J: TRBJ1-2
CDR3: CASSPGTGIADYTF
DNA: TGTGCCAGCAGTCCCGGGACAGGGATAGCCGACTACACCTTC

size: NA
V: TRBV7-9
D: NA
J: TRBJ2-5
CDR3: CASSLGTEKETQYF
DNA: TGTGCCAGCAGCTTAGGGACAGAGAAAGAGACCCAGTACTTC